This T cell receptor (beta chain) was recovered during a study of human T cells and chemical hapten exposure. TCRdb reprocessed the RACE reads via MiXCR and lists one record per CDR3 protein. Among some 110,000 distinct CDR3 sequences, roughly a third were seen once, and the ten largest hold roughly 2.6%. V was pared by 6 bases and J by 8 bases, with 8 bases between. The CDR3 length is 11 residues. This clonotype was seen a few times. Stated time point: patch test 3, about 24 weeks after DPC sensitization. The treatment here: therapeutic diphenylcyclopropenone sensitization with weekly scalp DPC. Blood was collected ahead of every patch test applied. Researchers extracted total RNA from unfractionated whole blood.

This specimen consisted of whole blood, obtained in connection with sensitization to the hapten diphenylcyclopropenone (DPC). This TCR derives from a man in his forties or fifties with alopecia areata. Some clones in this sample may be carry-over from other donors' samples. J is TRBJ2-1 and V is TRBV12-3 or TRBV12-4; D unresolved. The chain's CDR3 is CASRSGDEQFF. In DNA form, the CDR3 reads TGTGCCAGCAGGTCTGGGGATGAGCAGTTCTTC.